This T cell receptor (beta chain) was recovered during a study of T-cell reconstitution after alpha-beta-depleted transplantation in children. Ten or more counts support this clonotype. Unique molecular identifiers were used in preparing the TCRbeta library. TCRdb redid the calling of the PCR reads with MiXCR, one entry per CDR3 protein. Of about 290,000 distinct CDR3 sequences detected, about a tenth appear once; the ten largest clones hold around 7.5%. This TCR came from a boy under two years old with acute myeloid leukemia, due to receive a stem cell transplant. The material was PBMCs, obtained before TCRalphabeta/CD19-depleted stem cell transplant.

The CDR3 here is CASSLIGLKQYF. CDR3 bases: TGCGCCAGCAGCTTGATCGGTTTGAAGCAGTACTTC. This chain uses TRBV5-1 with TRBJ2-7; D uncertain. V was trimmed by 1 base and J by 8 bases, leaving 10 bases between them. CDR3 length equals 12 residues. Germline V gene data show CDR1 as SGHRS and CDR2 as YFSETQ.